One and the same sample provided the 24 T cell receptor beta chains below, sequenced in a study of T-cell memory formation after mild COVID-19 (dated by TCRdb to the early 2020s). Libraries came from 5' RACE. Reads for this sample came from an Illumina NovaSeq 6000. TCRdb redid the processing of the public reads, applying fastp at Q25 and MiXCR, and retained in-frame beta chains. Here each entry gathers all rows of one CDR3 protein and keeps the most common genes and DNA. The sample has around 370,000 distinct CDR3 sequences on record, around 21% of them singletons. The ten largest account for 9.5% to 15% of the sample. The specimen was PBMCs or a T cell subset sorted from them (not recorded which). The receptor source for this set is an adult woman who had mild COVID-19 (a few samples of this study predate the infection). The sample titles of this study are shuffled in the database, so cell type and time point are left out; the donor was told from shared clones.

This clonotype was found many times. The chain has TRBV24-1 and TRBJ2-1; D is ambiguous. Germline-derived CDR1 and CDR2 are KGHDR and SFDVKD. Trimming cost V 0 bases and J 4 bases, with 6 bases left between them. This CDR3 has 14 amino acids. The CDR3 loop is CATSDLGPYNEQFF. As DNA, the CDR3 is TGTGCCACCAGTGATTTGGGACCTTACAATGAGCAGTTCTTC.

The J gene is TRBJ1-1, the V gene TRBV13; D is uncertain. The CDR3 is made up of 16 amino acids. Germline V CDR1 and CDR2: PRHDT, FYEKMQ (reference sequence). The germline V and J ends were trimmed by 5 bases and 8 bases, with 24 bases remaining between them. DNA of the CDR3: TGTGCCAGCAGCCCTGGGGAGATCCGGGTGGGTGCGGAAGCTTTCTTT. This sequence encodes CASSPGEIRVGAEAFF.

The chain couples TRBV6-1 to TRBJ2-7; a possible D gene is TRBD1 (6 bases). Germline V lookup: CDR1 MNHNS, CDR2 SASEGT. Deletions cut 3 bases from V and 6 bases from J, with 21 bases between. The CDR3 spans 16 residues. CDR3 coding DNA: TGTGCCAGCAGTGAGTCCGTCGGGAAGGGGGTAGGCGAGCAGTACTTC. Its protein product is CASSESVGKGVGEQYF.

The V call is TRBV3-1, the J call TRBJ2-3; D is unclear. This CDR3 comprises 14 residues. Germline values: CDR1 LGHDT, CDR2 YNNKEL (reference sequence). V was trimmed by 0 bases and J by 3 bases, leaving 7 bases between them. The CDR3 region has the DNA TGTGCCAGCAGCCAAGATGTGGAGACAGATACGCAGTATTTT. Amino acid sequence: CASSQDVETDTQYF.

V gene TRBV27 combines with J gene TRBJ2-7; 8 nucleotides align to TRBD1. This CDR3 region has 13 residues. V shed 3 bases, J shed 3 bases, and the junction held 1 base outside the gene matches. The germline gives CDR1 MNHEY, CDR2 SMNVEV (reference sequence). Written as DNA, the CDR3 is TGTGCCAGCAGTTTCGGGACAGGCTACGAGCAGTACTTC. As protein: CASSFGTGYEQYF.

This clonotype showed up just a few times. The genes are TRBV12-3 or TRBV12-4 and TRBJ1-2; D perhaps matches TRBD1 (6 bases). The V and J ends lost 5 bases and 5 bases respectively, with 18 bases between them. The CDR3 extends over 15 amino acids. CDR3 DNA sequence: TGTGCCAGCAGTCCCGGGGGGGGGCCAGGATATGGCTACACCTTC. It is translated as CASSPGGGPGYGYTF.

This clonotype has only a few counts. The chain combines TRBV11-2 with TRBJ2-5, with 13 bases identical to TRBD2. CDR1 is SGHAT, CDR2 FQNNGV, per germline. The CDR3 sequence is 21 residues long. V lost 7 bases to trimming and J lost 5 bases; unmatched junction nucleotides: 25. The CDR3, as DNA: TGTGCCAGCACCTCCCGAGGGGAGTCCCTGGGACTAGCGGGGTCTGGGGAGACCCAGTACTTC. It translates to CASTSRGESLGLAGSGETQYF.

There are many counts of this clonotype. The V gene is TRBV20-1, the J gene TRBJ2-7, with D unresolved. V gave up 1 base and J gave up 5 bases, with 6 bases separating them. This CDR3 comprises 11 residues. CDR1 is DFQATT, CDR2 SNEGSKA, per germline (reference sequence). CDR3 amino acids: CSARGGHEQYF. DNA of the CDR3: TGCAGTGCTAGAGGTGGTCACGAGCAGTACTTC.

V is TRBV7-9 and J is TRBJ2-1; possible D gene TRBD2, 5 bases. The V gene lost 4 bases and the J gene lost 12 bases, with 13 bases spanning the gap. CDR1 is SEHNR and CDR2 is FQNEAQ in the germline V gene (reference sequence). The length of the CDR3 is 12 residues. The CDR3 DNA is TGTGCCAGCAGCTCACCTCGGGCGGGGCAGTTCTTC. Encoded protein: CASSSPRAGQFF.

This clonotype was detected only a few times. V and J are TRBV3-1 and TRBJ1-1; D ambiguous. The V end lost 3 bases, the J end lost 5 bases, and 13 bases lay between the germline ends. CDR1 is LGHDT and CDR2 is YNNKEL in the germline V gene (reference sequence). CDR3 length equals 14 residues. The CDR3 sequence is CASSQPTERTEAFF. The CDR3 DNA sequence: TGTGCCAGCAGCCAGCCGACGGAGCGGACTGAAGCTTTCTTT.

This clonotype has only a few counts. The chain couples TRBV5-1 to TRBJ2-5; 7 nucleotides agree with TRBD1. Germline CDR1 and CDR2: SGHRS and YFSETQ. With V trimmed by 7 bases and J by 1 base, 10 bases remained unmatched. CDR3 length: 15 amino acids. DNA for the CDR3: TGCGCCAGCGGCTACGGCAGGGGGTCCCAAGAGACCCAGTACTTC. It encodes CASGYGRGSQETQYF.

This clonotype was recorded a few times. The chain is built from TRBV7-9 and TRBJ1-6; 7 nucleotides match TRBD1. Trimming took 4 bases from V and 8 from J; bases not matched to a gene: 17. CDR3 length: 18 amino acids. Germline CDR1 and CDR2: SEHNR and FQNEAQ (reference sequence). In DNA form, the CDR3 reads TGTGCCAGCAGCTCGACTACTCCCCCAGGGGGGCGAGATTCACCCCTCCACTTT. Residues: CASSSTTPPGGRDSPLHF.

V and J are TRBV11-3 and TRBJ2-2; D tentatively fits TRBD1 or TRBD2 (5 bases each). Germline-derived CDR1 and CDR2 are SGHNT and YENEEA. CDR3 length: 14 amino acids. V gave up 7 bases and J gave up 0 bases, with 9 bases separating them. The CDR3 spells CASNPGPNTGELFF. The DNA for the CDR3 is TGTGCCAGCAACCCGGGACCGAACACCGGGGAGCTGTTTTTT. The complete variable domain, with remaining parts taken from reference TRBV11-3 and TRBJ2-2, reads EAGVVQSPRYKIIEKKQPVAFWCNPISGHNTLYWYLQNLGQGPELLIRYENEEAVDDSQLPKDRFSAERLKGVDSTLKIQPAELGDSAVYLCASNPGPNTGELFFGEGSRLTVL.

Many counts were recorded for this clonotype. CDR3 region: CASTRSSGFEQYF. CDR3 in DNA: TGTGCCAGCACCCGCAGCTCGGGGTTCGAGCAGTACTTC. This rearrangement joins TRBV12-3 or TRBV12-4 to TRBJ2-7; D may be TRBD2 (5 bases). Deletions cut 7 bases from V and 6 bases from J, with 16 bases between. CDR3 length equals 13 residues.

The chain carries TRBV3-1 and TRBJ2-7, with D hard to call. The ends were cut back, 6 bases at V and 7 bases at J, with 19 bases in the middle. There are 14 residues in the CDR3. Germline lookup yields CDR1 LGHDT and CDR2 YNNKEL (reference sequence). The DNA of the CDR3 is TGTGCCAGCAGACGGGCAGGAGATTCGCGGGAGCAGTACTTC. It is translated as CASRRAGDSREQYF.

The chain combines TRBV11-2 with TRBJ2-4, with 8 nucleotides matching TRBD2. Per the germline V gene, CDR1 is SGHAT and CDR2 is FQNNGV. J gave up 1 base and V 5 bases, and 4 bases lay outside the gene matches. The CDR3 sequence is 15 residues long. CDR3 DNA: TGTGCCAGCAGCCCAGAGCGGGGGGCCAAAAACATTCAGTACTTC. Protein: CASSPERGAKNIQYF.

This clonotype was counted only a few times. The chain has TRBV12-3 or TRBV12-4 and TRBJ2-6; D is unclear. V gave up 8 bases and J gave up 4 bases, with 9 bases separating them. This CDR3 is 13 amino acids long. CDR3 sequence reads: CASQSRGANVLTF. The CDR3 region has the DNA TGTGCCAGCCAAAGCAGGGGGGCCAACGTCCTGACTTTC.

The chain links TRBV6-2 or TRBV6-3 to TRBJ2-5; D uncertain. The CDR3 covers 12 residues. Germline CDR1 and CDR2: MNHEY and SVGEGT. Trimming removed 2 bases from V and 4 bases from J, with 5 bases in between. The DNA for the CDR3 is TGTGCCAGCAGTTACATGAGAGAGACCCAGTACTTC. Residues: CASSYMRETQYF.

This clonotype was seen only a few times. The chain joins TRBV27 to TRBJ2-5; 7 nucleotides agree with TRBD1. The CDR3 runs 14 residues. Germline-derived CDR1 and CDR2 are MNHEY and SMNVEV (reference sequence). V lost 8 bases to trimming and J lost 0 bases; unmatched junction nucleotides: 6. CDR3 residues: CASRRGQHQETQYF. DNA of the CDR3: TGTGCCAGCCGTAGGGGACAGCACCAAGAGACCCAGTACTTC.

The CDR3 is CASSLAHSTEAFF. CDR3 nucleotide sequence: TGTGCCAGCAGTTTAGCTCATAGTACAGAAGCTTTCTTT. The rearrangement joins TRBV12-3 or TRBV12-4 to TRBJ1-1; D call uncertain. Trimming shortened V by 0 bases and J by 8 bases, and 10 bases separated the two germline ends. This CDR3 comprises 13 residues.

This clonotype was counted a few times. CDR3 in DNA: TGTGCCTGGAGTGTACGACGGGGGGCGATGTCCACCCAGTACTTC. Translation: CAWSVRRGAMSTQYF. The chain is built from TRBV30 and TRBJ2-5; D may be TRBD2 (7 bases). The ends were cut back, 0 bases at V and 8 bases at J, with 19 bases in the middle. The CDR3 covers 15 residues. CDR1 and CDR2 from the germline V gene are GTSNPN and SVGIG (reference sequence).

This clonotype has at least ten counts. The chain employs TRBV9 and TRBJ2-4, with D hard to call. CDR3 length: 15 amino acids. Germline assignment: CDR1 SGDLS and CDR2 YYNGEE. Trimming left V 0 bases short and J 0 bases short, with 7 bases between. The CDR3 spells CASSVGSLAKNIQYF. CDR3 in DNA: TGTGCCAGCAGCGTAGGCAGTCTAGCCAAAAACATTCAGTACTTC.

This clonotype has only a few counts. The chain recombines TRBV12-3 or TRBV12-4 with TRBJ1-1; D may be TRBD1 (6 bases). Trimming took 5 bases from V and 3 from J, leaving 7 bases between them. The CDR3 length is 12 residues. The CDR3, as DNA: TGTGCCAGCAGTCGGACAGACACTGAAGCTTTCTTT. Encoded protein: CASSRTDTEAFF.

This clonotype has a handful of counts. This chain uses TRBV5-1 with TRBJ1-5; D is unclear. V was pared by 2 bases and J by 4 bases, with 7 bases between. CDR3 length: 13 amino acids. Germline values: CDR1 SGHRS, CDR2 YFSETQ. In nucleotides, the CDR3 is TGCGCCAGCAGCTTTGCCTCAAATCAGCCCCAGCATTTT. This gives the protein CASSFASNQPQHF.